This entry concerns a single TCR beta chain. Its antigen remains unidentified. A second PCR of 7 to 11 cycles used a sample-barcoded 5' primer and a J-beta primer mix. TCRdb reprocessed the 5' RACE reads via MiXCR and lists one record per CDR3 protein. The table lists some 1.5 million distinct CDR3 sequences, roughly two fifths of them singletons, with about 4% in the top ten. Germline values: CDR1 MNHEY, CDR2 SVGEGT. This CDR3 is 17 amino acids long. Trimming stripped 8 bases from V and 7 bases from J, with 26 bases between. The sample is drawn from a study of blood T cells in healthy people across ages. The study's findings and limits: Roughly linearly, TCR beta diversity per million T cells fell as age increased. Long-lived donors had more naive CD4+ cells and higher diversity than aged donors.

The chain uses TRBV6-2 or TRBV6-3 and TRBJ1-4; D is uncertain. The sequenced sample was blood. The sequence derives from a woman aged 18-29 years in good health. CDR3 in amino acids: CASSTKSAAVFFEKLFF. The DNA of the CDR3 is TGTGCCAGCTCCACCAAGAGCGCAGCGGTGTTTTTTGAAAAACTGTTTTTT.